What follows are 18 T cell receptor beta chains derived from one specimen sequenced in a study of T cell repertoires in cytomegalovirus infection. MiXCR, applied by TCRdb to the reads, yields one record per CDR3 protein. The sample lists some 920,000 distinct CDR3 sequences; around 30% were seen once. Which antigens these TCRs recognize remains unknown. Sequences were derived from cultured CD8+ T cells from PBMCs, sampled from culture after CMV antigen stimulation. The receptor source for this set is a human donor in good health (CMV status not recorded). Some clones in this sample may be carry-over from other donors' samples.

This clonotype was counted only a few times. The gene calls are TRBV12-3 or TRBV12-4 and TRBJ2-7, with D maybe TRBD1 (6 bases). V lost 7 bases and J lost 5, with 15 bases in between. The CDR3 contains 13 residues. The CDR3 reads CASTHRAVHEQYF. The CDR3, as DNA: TGTGCCAGCACCCACAGGGCGGTGCACGAGCAGTACTTC.

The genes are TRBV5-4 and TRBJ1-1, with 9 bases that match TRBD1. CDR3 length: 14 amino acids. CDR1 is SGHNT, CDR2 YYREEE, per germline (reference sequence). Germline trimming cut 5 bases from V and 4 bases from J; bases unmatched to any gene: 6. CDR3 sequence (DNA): TGTGCCAGCAGGGAACAGGGGGCGGGCACTGAAGCTTTCTTT. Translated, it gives CASREQGAGTEAFF. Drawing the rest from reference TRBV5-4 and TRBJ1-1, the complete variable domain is ETGVTQSPTHLIKTRGQQVTLRCSSQSGHNTVSWYQQALGQGPQFIFQYYREEENGRGNFPPRFSGLQFPNYSSELNVNALELDDSALYLCASREQGAGTEAFFGQGTRLTVV.

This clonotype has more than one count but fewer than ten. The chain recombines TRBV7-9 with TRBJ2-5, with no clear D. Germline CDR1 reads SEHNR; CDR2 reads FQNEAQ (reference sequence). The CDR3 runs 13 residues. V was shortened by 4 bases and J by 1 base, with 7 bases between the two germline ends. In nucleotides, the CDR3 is TGTGCCAGCAGCTCAACCCTCCAAGAGACCCAGTACTTC. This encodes CASSSTLQETQYF.

The CDR3 DNA sequence: TGTGCCATCAGCTCGGGGCAATTTAGCACAGATACGCAGTATTTT. This gives the protein CAISSGQFSTDTQYF. J is TRBJ2-3 and V is TRBV10-3; D may match TRBD1 or TRBD2 (5 bases each). V was clipped by 6 bases and J by 0 bases, with 13 bases between them. Germline lookup yields CDR1 ENHRY and CDR2 SYGVKD. The CDR3 has 15 residues.

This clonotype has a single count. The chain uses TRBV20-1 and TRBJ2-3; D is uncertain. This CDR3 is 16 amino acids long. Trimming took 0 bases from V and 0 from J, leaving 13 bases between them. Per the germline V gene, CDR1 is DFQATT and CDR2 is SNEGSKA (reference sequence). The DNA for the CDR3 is TGCAGTGCTAGAGAGCATGGATTAGGGAGCACAGATACGCAGTATTTT. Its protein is CSAREHGLGSTDTQYF.

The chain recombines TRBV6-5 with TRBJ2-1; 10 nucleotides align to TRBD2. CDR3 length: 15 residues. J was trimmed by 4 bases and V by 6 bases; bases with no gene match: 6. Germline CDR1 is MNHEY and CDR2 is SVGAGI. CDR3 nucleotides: TGTGCCAGCAGACTGAGCGGGGGGGGATACAATGAGCAGTTCTTC. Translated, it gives CASRLSGGGYNEQFF.

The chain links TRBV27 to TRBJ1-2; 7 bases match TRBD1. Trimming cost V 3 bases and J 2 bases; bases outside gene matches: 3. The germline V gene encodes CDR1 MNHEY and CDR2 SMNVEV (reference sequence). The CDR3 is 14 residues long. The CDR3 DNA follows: TGTGCCAGCAGTTTGACAGGGTTCAACTATGGCTACACCTTC. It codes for CASSLTGFNYGYTF.

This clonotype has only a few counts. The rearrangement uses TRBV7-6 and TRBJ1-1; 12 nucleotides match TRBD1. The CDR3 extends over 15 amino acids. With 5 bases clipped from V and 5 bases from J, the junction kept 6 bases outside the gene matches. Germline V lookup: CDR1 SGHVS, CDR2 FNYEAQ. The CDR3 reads CASSAGQGAVTEAFF. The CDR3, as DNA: TGTGCCAGCAGCGCGGGACAGGGGGCAGTAACTGAAGCTTTCTTT.

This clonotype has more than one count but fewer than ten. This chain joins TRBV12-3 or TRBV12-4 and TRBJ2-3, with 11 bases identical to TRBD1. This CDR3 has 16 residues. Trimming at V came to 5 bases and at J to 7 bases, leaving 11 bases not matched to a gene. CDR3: CASSPGTGGRENTQYF. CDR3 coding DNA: TGTGCCAGCAGTCCCGGGACAGGGGGGCGTGAGAATACGCAGTATTTT.

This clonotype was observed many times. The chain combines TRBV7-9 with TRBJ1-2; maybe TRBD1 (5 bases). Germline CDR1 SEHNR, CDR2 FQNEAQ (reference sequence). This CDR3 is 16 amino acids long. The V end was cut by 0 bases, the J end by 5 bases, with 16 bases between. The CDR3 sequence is CASSLAPGLGFYGYTF. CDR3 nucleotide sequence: TGTGCCAGCAGCTTAGCACCAGGGCTTGGTTTTTATGGCTACACCTTC. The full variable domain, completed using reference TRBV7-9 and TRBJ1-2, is DTGVSQNPRHKITKRGQNVTFRCDPISEHNRLYWYRQTLGQGPEFLTYFQNEAQLEKSRLLSDRFSAERPKGSFSTLEIQRTEQGDSAMYLCASSLAPGLGFYGYTFGSGTRLTVV.

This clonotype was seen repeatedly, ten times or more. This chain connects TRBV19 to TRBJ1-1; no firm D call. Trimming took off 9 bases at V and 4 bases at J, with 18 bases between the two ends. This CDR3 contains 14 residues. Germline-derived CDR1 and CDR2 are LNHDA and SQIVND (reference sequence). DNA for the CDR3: TGTGCCAGCTCCTGGGGTCGTCTGACCACTGAAGCTTTCTTT. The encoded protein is CASSWGRLTTEAFF.

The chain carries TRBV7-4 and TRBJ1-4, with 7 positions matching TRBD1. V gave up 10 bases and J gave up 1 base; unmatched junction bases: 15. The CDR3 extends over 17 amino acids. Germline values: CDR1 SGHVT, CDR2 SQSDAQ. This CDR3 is CATSYRDSFKTNEKLFF. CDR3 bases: TGTGCCACCTCCTACCGGGACAGCTTTAAAACTAATGAAAAACTGTTTTTT.

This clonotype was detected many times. CDR3 region: CASSYPGEDGRRESSGANVLTF. In DNA form, the CDR3 reads TGTGCCAGCAGTTACCCTGGGGAGGACGGACGTCGGGAAAGCTCTGGGGCCAACGTCCTGACTTTC. The chain is built from TRBV6-2 or TRBV6-3 and TRBJ2-6, with TRBD2 as a possible D gene (6 bases). The CDR3 consists of 22 residues. Trimming pared 2 bases from V and 0 bases from J, leaving 26 bases between. Germline V lookup: CDR1 MNHEY, CDR2 SVGEGT.

The CDR3 sequence: CASSLGRTGVKPQETQYF. CDR3 coding DNA: TGTGCCAGCAGCTTAGGGAGAACGGGGGTGAAACCGCAAGAGACCCAGTACTTC. J is TRBJ2-5 and V is TRBV11-3; D possibly corresponds to TRBD2 (6 bases). The CDR3 has 18 residues. Germline loops: CDR1 SGHNT, CDR2 YENEEA. With 1 base removed from V and 2 bases from J, the gap between germline ends came to 20 bases.

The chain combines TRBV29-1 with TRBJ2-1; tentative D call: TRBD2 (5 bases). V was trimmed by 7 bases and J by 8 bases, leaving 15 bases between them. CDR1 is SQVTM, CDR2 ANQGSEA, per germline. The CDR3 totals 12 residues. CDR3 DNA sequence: TGCAGCGCAGAGACTACCGTCGATGAGCAGTTCTTC. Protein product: CSAETTVDEQFF.

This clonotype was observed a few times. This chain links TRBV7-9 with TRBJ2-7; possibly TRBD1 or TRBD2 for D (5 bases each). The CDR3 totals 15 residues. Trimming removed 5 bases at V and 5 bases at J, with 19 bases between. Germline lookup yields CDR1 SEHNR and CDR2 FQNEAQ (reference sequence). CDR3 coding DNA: TGTGCCAGCAGCGCCGGGACGATCGGGCCCCACGAGCAGTACTTC. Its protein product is CASSAGTIGPHEQYF.

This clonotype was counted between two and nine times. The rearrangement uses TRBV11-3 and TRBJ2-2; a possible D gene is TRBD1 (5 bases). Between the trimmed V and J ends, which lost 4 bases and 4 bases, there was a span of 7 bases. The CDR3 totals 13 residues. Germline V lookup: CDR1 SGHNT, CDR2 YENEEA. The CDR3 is CASSWTTTGELFF. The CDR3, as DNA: TGTGCCAGCAGCTGGACAACCACCGGGGAGCTGTTTTTT.

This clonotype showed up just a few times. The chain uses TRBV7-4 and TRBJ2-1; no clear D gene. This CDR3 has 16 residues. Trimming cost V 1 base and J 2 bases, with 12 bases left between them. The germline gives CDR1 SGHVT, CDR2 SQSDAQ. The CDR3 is CASSLESRAPYNEQFF. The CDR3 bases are TGTGCCAGCAGCTTAGAAAGTCGGGCCCCCTACAATGAGCAGTTCTTC. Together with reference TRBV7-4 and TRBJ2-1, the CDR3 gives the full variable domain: GAGVSQSPRYKVAKRGRDVALRCDSISGHVTLYWYRQTLGQGSEVLTYSQSDAQRDKSGRPSGRFSAERPERSVSTLKIQRTEQGDSAVYLCASSLESRAPYNEQFFGPGTRLTVL.